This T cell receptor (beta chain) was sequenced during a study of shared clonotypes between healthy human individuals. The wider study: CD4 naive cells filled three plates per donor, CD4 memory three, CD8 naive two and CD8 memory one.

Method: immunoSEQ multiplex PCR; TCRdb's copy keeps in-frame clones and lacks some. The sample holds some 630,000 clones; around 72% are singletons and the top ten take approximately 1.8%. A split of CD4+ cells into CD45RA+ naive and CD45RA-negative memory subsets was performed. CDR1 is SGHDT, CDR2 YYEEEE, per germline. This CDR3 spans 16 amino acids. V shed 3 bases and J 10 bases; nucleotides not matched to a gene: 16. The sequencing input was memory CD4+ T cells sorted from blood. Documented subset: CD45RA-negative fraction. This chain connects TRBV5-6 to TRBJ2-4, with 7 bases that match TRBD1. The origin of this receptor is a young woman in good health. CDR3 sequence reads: CASSSTGAQDRGIQYF. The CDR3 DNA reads TGTGCCAGCAGCTCCACAGGGGCCCAGGACCGAGGGATTCAGTACTTC.